This T cell receptor beta chain was found in a study of T cell clonality in common variable immunodeficiency. Assay: immunoSEQ multiplex PCR; the TCRdb copy retains only in-frame clones and omits some. The repertoire consists of some 52,000 clones, none detected only once. Study-wide findings and caveats: Authors noted CVID clonality's cause needs subpopulation repertoire sequencing. Fewer deletions and N-nucleotide insertions were reportedly seen in common variable immunodeficiency TCR beta sequences. CVID subjects showed higher TCRbeta clonality than healthy controls.

The CDR3 spans 12 residues. Per the germline V gene, CDR1 is GTSNPN and CDR2 is SVGIG (reference sequence). V was shortened by 0 bases and J by 5 bases, with 7 bases between the two germline ends. This clone was seen repeatedly, ten times or more. Its cognate antigen is unknown. The read gets to within 3 residues of the CDR3 end, and the germline J gene fills in the rest. At the DNA level, this CDR3 is encoded by other sequences in the same sample as well. Blood samples were heparinized, about 5 to 9 ml per donor. V is TRBV30 and J is TRBJ1-2; a possible D gene is TRBD1 (6 bases). The sequencing input was peripheral blood mononuclear cells. The TCR comes from a person aged 18-70 years in good health. CDR3 loop: CAWSVTGYGYTF. The CDR3 bases that were read are TGTGCCTGGAGTGTGACAGGTTATGGC.